This T cell receptor (beta chain) was sequenced for a study of blood T cell repertoires in COVID-19. This clone was counted only a few times. J gave up 3 bases and V 0 bases, and 0 bases lay outside the gene matches. Germline V gene lookup returns CDR1 KGHSH and CDR2 LQKENI. This CDR3 spans 14 amino acids. Data came from immunoSEQ multiplex PCR; TCRdb stores just in-frame clones and leaves some out. The data hold 140,000 to 150,000 clones, with roughly 90% observed a single time. The rearrangement joins TRBV18 to TRBJ2-7; 9 bases are a match to TRBD1. Sequencing was done on a sample of PBMCs or T cells enriched from blood (not recorded which). The clonotype originates from a man aged 50-60 years who had recovered from COVID-19. The DNA for the CDR3 is TGTGCCAGCTCACCACCGACAGGGGGCTACGAGCAGTACTTC. Its protein product is CASSPPTGGYEQYF.